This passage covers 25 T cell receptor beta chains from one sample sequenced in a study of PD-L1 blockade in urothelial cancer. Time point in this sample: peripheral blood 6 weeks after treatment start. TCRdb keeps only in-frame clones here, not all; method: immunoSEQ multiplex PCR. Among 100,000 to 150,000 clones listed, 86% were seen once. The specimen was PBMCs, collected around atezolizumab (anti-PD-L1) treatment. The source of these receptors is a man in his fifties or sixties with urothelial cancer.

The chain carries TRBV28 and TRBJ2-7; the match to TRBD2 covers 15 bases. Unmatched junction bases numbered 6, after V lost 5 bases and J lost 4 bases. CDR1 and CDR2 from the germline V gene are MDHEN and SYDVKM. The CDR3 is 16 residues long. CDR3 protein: CASSPVGTSGRYEQYF. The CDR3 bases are TGTGCCAGCAGTCCAGTTGGGACTAGCGGGAGGTACGAGCAGTACTTC.

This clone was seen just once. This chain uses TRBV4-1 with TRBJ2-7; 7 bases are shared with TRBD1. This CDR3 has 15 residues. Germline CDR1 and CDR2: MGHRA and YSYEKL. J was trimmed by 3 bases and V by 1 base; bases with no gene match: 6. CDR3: CASSQASQGNYEQYF. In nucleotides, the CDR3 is TGCGCCAGCAGCCAAGCGTCACAGGGGAACTACGAGCAGTACTTC.

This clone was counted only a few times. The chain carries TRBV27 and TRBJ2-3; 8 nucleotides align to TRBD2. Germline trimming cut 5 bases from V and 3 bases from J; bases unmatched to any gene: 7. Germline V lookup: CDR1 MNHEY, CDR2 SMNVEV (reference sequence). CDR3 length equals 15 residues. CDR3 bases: TGTGCCAGCAGTAGCAAGCGGGAGAGGACAGATACGCAGTATTTT. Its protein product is CASSSKRERTDTQYF.

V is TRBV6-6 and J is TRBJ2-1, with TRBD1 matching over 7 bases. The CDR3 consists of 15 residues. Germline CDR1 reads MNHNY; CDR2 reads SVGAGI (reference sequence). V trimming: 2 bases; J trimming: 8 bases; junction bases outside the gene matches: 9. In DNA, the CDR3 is TGTGCCAGCAGTTACGGCACCAAGAGGGGGCATGAGCAGTTCTTC. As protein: CASSYGTKRGHEQFF.

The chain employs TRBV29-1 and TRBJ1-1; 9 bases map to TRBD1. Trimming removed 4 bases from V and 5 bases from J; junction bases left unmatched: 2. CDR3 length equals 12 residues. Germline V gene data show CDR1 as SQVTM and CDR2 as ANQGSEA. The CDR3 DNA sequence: TGCAGCGTTGGGGGGACAGGGACTGAAGCTTTCTTT. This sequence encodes CSVGGTGTEAFF.

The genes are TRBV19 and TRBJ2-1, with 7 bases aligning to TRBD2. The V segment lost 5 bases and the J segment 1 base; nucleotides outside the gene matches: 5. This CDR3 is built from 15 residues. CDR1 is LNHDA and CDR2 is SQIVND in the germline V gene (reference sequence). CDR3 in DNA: TGTGCCAGTAGTCTGGGACTATCTTCCTACAATGAGCAGTTCTTC. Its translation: CASSLGLSSYNEQFF.

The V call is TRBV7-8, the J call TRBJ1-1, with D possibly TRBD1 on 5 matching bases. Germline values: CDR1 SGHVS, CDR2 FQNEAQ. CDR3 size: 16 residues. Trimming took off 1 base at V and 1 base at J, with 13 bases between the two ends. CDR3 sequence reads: CASSLVVTARNTEAFF. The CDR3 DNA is TGTGCCAGCAGCTTAGTCGTGACAGCGAGGAACACTGAAGCTTTCTTT.

The CDR3 region has the DNA TGCGCCAGCAGCTTGGACAGGGGACGCACTGAAGCTTTCTTT. Translation gives CASSLDRGRTEAFF. The rearrangement uses TRBV5-1 and TRBJ1-1, with TRBD1 identical over 7 bases. The CDR3 has 14 amino acids. The germline V gene encodes CDR1 SGHRS and CDR2 YFSETQ. Trimming removed 0 bases from V and 4 bases from J; junction bases left unmatched: 3.

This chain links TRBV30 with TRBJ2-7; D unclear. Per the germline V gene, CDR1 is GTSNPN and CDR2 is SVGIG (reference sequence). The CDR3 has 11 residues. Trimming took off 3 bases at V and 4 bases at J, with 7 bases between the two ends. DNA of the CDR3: TGTGCCTGGAGCCCCGTGTACGAGCAGTACTTC. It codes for CAWSPVYEQYF.

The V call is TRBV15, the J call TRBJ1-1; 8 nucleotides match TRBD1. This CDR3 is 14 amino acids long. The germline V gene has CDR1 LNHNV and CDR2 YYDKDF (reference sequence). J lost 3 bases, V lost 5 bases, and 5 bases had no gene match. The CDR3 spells CATSLGQGDTEAFF. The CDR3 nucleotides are TGTGCCACCAGCTTAGGACAGGGAGACACTGAAGCTTTCTTT.

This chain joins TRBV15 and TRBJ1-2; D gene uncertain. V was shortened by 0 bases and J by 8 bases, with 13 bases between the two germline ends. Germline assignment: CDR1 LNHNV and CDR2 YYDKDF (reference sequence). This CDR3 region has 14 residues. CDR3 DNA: TGTGCCACCAGCAGAGAGGGGAGGGTCGGGGGCTACACCTTC. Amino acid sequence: CATSREGRVGGYTF.

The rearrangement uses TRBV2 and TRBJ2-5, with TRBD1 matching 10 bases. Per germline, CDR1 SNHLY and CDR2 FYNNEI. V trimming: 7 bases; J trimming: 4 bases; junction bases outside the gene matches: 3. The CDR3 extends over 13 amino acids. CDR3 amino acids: CASTRQGAETQYF. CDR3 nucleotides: TGTGCCAGCACTCGACAGGGGGCAGAGACCCAGTACTTC.

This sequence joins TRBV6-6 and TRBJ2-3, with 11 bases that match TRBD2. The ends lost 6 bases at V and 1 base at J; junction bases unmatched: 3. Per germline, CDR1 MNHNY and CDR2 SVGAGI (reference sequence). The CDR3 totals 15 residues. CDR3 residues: CASSRGLAGTDTQYF. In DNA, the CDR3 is TGTGCCAGCAGCAGGGGACTAGCGGGCACAGATACGCAGTATTTT.

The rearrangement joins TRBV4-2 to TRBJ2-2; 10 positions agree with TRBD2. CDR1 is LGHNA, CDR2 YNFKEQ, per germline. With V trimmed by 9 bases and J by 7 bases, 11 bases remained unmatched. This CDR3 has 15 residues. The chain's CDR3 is CARPFASGSYGELFF. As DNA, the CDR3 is TGTGCCAGACCCTTTGCTAGCGGGAGTTACGGGGAGCTGTTTTTT.

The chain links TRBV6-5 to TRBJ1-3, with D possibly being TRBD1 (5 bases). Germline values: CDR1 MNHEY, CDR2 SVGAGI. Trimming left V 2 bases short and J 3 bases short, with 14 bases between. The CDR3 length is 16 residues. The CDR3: CASSYASGGGGNTIYF. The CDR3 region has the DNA TGTGCCAGCAGTTACGCGAGCGGGGGAGGTGGAAACACCATATATTTT.

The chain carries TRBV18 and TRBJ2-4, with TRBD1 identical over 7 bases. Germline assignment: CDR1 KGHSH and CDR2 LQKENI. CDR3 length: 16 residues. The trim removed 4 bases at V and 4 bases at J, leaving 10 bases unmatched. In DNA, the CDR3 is TGTGCCAGCTCACTCTCAGCTCCGGGACAGAAAAACATTCAGTACTTC. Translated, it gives CASSLSAPGQKNIQYF.

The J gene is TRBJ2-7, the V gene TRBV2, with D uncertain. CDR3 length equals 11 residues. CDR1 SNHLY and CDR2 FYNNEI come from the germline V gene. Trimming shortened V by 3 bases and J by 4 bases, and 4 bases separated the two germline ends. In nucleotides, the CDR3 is TGTGCCAGCAGTGACACATACGAGCAGTACTTC. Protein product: CASSDTYEQYF.

The CDR3 protein is CASSYYAGNEQFF. DNA of the CDR3: TGTGCCAGCAGTTACTATGCGGGAAATGAGCAGTTCTTC. The chain couples TRBV6-6 to TRBJ2-1, with D tentatively TRBD2 (6 bases). Germline CDR1 reads MNHNY; CDR2 reads SVGAGI (reference sequence). V was clipped by 1 base and J by 7 bases, with 8 bases between them. The CDR3 covers 13 residues.

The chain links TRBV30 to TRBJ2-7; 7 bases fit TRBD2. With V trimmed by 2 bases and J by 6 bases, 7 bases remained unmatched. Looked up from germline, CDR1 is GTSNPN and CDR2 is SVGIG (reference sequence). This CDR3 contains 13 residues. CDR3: CAWSWGGIGEQYF. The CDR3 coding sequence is TGTGCCTGGAGTTGGGGGGGGATAGGCGAGCAGTACTTC.

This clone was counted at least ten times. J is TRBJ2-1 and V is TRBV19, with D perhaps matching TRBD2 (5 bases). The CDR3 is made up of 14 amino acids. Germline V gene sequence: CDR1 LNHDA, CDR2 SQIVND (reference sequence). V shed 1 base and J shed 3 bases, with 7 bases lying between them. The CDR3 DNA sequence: TGTGCCAGTAGTATAGGAGGGAACTACAATGAGCAGTTCTTC. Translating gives CASSIGGNYNEQFF.

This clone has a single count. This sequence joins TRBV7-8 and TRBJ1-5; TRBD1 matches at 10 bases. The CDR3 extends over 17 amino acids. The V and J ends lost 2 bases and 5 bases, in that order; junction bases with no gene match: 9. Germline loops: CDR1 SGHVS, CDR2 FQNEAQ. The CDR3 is CASSLRADRGRYQPQHF. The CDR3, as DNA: TGTGCCAGCAGCTTACGAGCAGACAGGGGGCGGTATCAGCCCCAGCATTTT.

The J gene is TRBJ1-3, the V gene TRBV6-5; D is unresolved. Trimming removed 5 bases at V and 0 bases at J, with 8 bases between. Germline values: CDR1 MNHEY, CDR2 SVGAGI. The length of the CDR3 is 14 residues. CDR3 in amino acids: CASSSLVSGNTIYF. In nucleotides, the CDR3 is TGTGCCAGCAGTAGCCTAGTCTCTGGAAACACCATATATTTT.

CDR3 protein: CASTLTSGRRNEQFF. Here the CDR3 DNA reads TGTGCCAGCACCCTGACTAGCGGGAGGAGAAATGAGCAGTTCTTC. This chain links TRBV28 with TRBJ2-1; 13 positions match TRBD2. The CDR3 has 15 amino acids. CDR1 MDHEN and CDR2 SYDVKM come from the germline V gene. J lost 7 bases, V lost 7 bases, and 7 bases had no gene match.

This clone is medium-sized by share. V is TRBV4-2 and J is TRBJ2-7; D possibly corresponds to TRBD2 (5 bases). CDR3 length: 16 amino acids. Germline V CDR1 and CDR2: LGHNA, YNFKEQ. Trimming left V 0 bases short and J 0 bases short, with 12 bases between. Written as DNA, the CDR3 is TGTGCCAGCAGCCAAGAACCCAGAGGGAGCTCCTACGAGCAGTACTTC. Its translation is CASSQEPRGSSYEQYF.

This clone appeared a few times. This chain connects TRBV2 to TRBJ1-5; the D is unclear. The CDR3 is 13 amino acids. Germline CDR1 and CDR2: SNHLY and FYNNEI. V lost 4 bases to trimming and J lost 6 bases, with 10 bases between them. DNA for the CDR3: TGTGCCAGCAGTGTAATGGGGAGTCAGCCCCAGCATTTT. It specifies CASSVMGSQPQHF.